The text below deals with one TCR beta chain. Its antigen specificity is not known. Per-nucleotide qualities are absent, and no much larger clonotype sits a single base away. These data originate in a study of T cell clones after liver transplantation (dated by TCRdb to the late 2010s). Study-level background: The samples were obtained from ITN030ST, a randomized trial that attempted immunosuppression withdrawal within 2 years after liver transplantation. Donor-reactive T cell clones were identified by TCRbeta sequencing following a pre-transplant mixed lymphocyte reaction and were subsequently tracked in post-transplant blood. The subjects received no induction therapy and were kept on standard immunosuppression until randomization at 12-24 months post-transplant. The study cohort included 8 liver transplant recipients, of whom 3 were classified as tolerant and 5 as non-tolerant. Third party-reactive TCRbeta sequences were also identified from pre-transplant MLRs to serve as an antigen-independent comparator for donor-reactive sequences. Blood samples were collected pre-transplant, then pre-randomization ahead of withdrawal, and finally post-randomization once withdrawal had either been completed or failed. Tolerance meant complete immunosuppression withdrawal for at least one year without liver enzymes rising beyond twice the upper limit of normal. Of the eight recipients, three were HCV-positive, while the remaining recipients had been transplanted for non-autoimmune, non-viral indications. Summary of the overall study and its limitations: The conclusions were considered preliminary, being limited by small, heterogeneous patient numbers and non-standardized post-transplant time points. Because allograft tissue specimens were not available, migration of donor-reactive T cells into the graft, rather than deletion, may have occurred. After accounting for repertoire turnover, donor-reactive detection was significantly reduced in 7 of 8 subjects for CD4 and 8 of 8 for CD8. The decline in donor-reactive sequences exceeded the decline in third party-reactive sequences, suggesting partial antigen-specific deletion that was unrelated to withdrawal success. In two subjects, low numbers of available donor cells limited the measurable donor-reactive repertoire. Circulating donor-reactive CD4 TCRbeta sequences fell significantly post-transplant in most of the 8 subjects, irrespective of tolerance or HCV status.

High-throughput TCRbeta CDR3 sequencing of frozen genomic DNA was performed by immunoSEQ, including PCR amplification, mapping, bias correction and internal controls. The study's processing was this. Productive rearrangements were retained, and unique TCRbeta sequences were defined by the CDR3 nucleotide sequence together with the V and J gene. For classification of a sequence as donor-reactive, at least 5-fold expansion in CFSE-low cells relative to unstimulated pre-transplant cells and a frequency of at least 0.01% were required. Per-subject minimum frequency thresholds, based on the lowest-template unstimulated sample, ensured at least 90% detection power. Repertoire turnover was measured by Jensen-Shannon divergence between the top 1000 TCRbeta sequences post- and pre-transplant. Changes in detection of donor-reactive sequences were assessed with two-sided Fisher's exact tests. Sourced from immuneACCESS, this table was stored by TCRdb with only in-frame sequences that have V and J called. A share of the clones is absent; for the studies checked, an unresolved V gene accounts for under half, and the remainder has no known explanation. D and trimming were read from the DNA, whereas the V and J calls and clone size are those reported in that table. The sample table holds some 70,000 clones, of which more than 75% were seen once. Of the sample, approximately 2.5% falls within the top ten clones.

Measured from the cysteine to the phenylalanine, the CDR3 is 15 residues long. Just the 45-base CDR3 DNA is kept, in frame starting at base 1. Trimming removed 4 bases from V and 4 bases from J; the gene matches leave 6 bases unexplained. CDR1 and CDR2 are read off the germline V gene (reference sequence) as MNHEY and SMNVEV. According to the study, the label for this sample's time point signals: pre-transplant. Unstimulated PBMCs, after thawing, were stained for CD3, CD4 and CD8 and then FACS-sorted into CD3+CD4+ and CD3+CD8+ populations. Randomization to immunosuppression withdrawal applied to every one of the 8 studied subjects. The Qiagen DNeasy Blood and Tissue Kit was used for isolation of genomic DNA.

The sequenced sample was CD4+ T cells from blood, obtained before liver transplant. The sequence was obtained from a human donor who received a liver transplant. The receptor chain draws on TRBV27 and TRBJ2-3, with 9 bases aligning to TRBD2. The CDR3: CASSWREGGADTQYF. The nucleotide sequence is given as TGTGCCAGCAGTTGGCGGGAGGGAGGAGCAGATACGCAGTATTTT.